The clone carrying this TCR beta chain was counted between two and nine times. The target antigen is unknown. CDR3 length: 14 amino acids. V lost 3 bases, J lost 5 bases, and 7 bases stayed unmatched. Germline V gene sequence: CDR1 MDHEN, CDR2 SYDVKM. The sample belongs to a study of PD-1 blockade in mismatch repair-deficient tumors. Study-level findings and limits: Rapid post-treatment expansion, then contraction, generally preceding radiologic response, marked tumor-resident clones.

Sequenced by immunoSEQ multiplex PCR; TCRdb stores in-frame clones only, minus some. The data hold about 34,000 clones, with around 80% observed a single time. This material consisted of PBMCs, taken roughly 6 weeks after starting pembrolizumab. The sequence came from an adult with mismatch repair-deficient cancer. V usage is TRBV28 and J usage is TRBJ2-7; TRBD1 matches 7 bases. The CDR3: CASSLDRKEDEQYF. DNA of the CDR3: TGTGCCAGCAGTTTGGACAGGAAAGAGGACGAGCAGTACTTC.